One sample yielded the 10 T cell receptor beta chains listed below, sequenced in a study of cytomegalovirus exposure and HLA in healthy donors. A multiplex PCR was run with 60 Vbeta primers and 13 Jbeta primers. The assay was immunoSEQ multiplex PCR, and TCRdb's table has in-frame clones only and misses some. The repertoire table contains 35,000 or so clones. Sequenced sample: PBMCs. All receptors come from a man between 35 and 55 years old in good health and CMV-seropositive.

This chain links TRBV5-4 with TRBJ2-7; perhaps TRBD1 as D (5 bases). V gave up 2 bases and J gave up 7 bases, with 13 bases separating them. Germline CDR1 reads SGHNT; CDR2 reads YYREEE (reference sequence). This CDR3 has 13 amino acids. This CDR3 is CASSLWAGREQYF. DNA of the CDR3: TGTGCCAGCAGCTTATGGGCAGGGCGGGAGCAGTACTTC.

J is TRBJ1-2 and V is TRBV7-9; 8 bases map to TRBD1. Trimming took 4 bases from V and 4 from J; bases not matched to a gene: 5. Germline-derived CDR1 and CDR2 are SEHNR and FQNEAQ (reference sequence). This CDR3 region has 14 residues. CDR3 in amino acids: CASSSGQGGYGYTF. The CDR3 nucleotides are TGTGCCAGCAGCTCCGGACAGGGTGGCTATGGCTACACCTTC.

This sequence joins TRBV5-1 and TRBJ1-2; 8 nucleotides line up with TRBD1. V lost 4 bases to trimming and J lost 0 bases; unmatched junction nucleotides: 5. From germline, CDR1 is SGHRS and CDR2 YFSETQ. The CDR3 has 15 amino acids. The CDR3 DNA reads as TGCGCCAGCAGCCCGGACAGGGCTACTAACTATGGCTACACCTTC. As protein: CASSPDRATNYGYTF.

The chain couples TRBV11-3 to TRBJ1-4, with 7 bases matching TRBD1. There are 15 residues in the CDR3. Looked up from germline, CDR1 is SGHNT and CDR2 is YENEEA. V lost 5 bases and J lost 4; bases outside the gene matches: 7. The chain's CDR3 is CASSPPGTVNEKLFF. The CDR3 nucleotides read TGTGCCAGCAGCCCCCCCGGGACAGTTAATGAAAAACTGTTTTTT.

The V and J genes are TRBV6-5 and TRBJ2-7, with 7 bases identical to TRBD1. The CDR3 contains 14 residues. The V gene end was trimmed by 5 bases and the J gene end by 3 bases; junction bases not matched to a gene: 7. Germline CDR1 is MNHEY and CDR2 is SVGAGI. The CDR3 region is CASSKRTGGYEQYF. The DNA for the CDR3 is TGTGCCAGCAGTAAACGGACAGGCGGCTACGAGCAGTACTTC.

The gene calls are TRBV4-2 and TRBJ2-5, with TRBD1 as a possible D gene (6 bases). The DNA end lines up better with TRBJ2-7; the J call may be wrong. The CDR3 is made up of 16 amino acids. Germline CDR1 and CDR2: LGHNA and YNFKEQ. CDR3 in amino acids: CASSQVGAPSSYEQYF. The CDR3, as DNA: TGTGCCAGCAGCCAAGTGGGGGCGCCAAGCTCCTACGAGCAGTACTTC.

The CDR3 DNA is TGTGCCAGCTCACCACGAAAAGGGGATGAAGCTTTCTTT. Protein sequence: CASSPRKGDEAFF. The chain carries TRBV18 and TRBJ1-1, with a tentative D call TRBD1 (5 bases). The CDR3 runs 13 residues. Trimming removed 1 base from V and 7 bases from J, with 10 bases in between. Germline CDR1 and CDR2: KGHSH and LQKENI.

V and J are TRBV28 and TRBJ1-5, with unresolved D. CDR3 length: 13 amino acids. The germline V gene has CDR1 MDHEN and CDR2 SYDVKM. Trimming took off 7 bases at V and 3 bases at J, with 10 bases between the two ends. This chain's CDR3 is CASTLRANQPQHF. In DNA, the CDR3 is TGTGCCAGCACCCTTAGAGCCAATCAGCCCCAGCATTTT.

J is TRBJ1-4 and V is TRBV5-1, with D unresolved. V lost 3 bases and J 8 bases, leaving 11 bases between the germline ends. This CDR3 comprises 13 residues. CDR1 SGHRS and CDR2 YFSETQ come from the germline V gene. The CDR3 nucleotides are TGCGCCAGCAGCTCCAACTCGTACGAAAAACTGTTTTTT. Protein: CASSSNSYEKLFF.

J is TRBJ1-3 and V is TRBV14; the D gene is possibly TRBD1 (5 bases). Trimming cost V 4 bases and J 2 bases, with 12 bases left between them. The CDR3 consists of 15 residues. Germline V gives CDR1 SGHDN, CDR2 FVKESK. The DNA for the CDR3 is TGTGCCAGCAGCCTGGCAGGGTCCCCTGGAAACACCATATATTTT. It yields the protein CASSLAGSPGNTIYF.